These 17 T cell receptor beta chains came from one sample sequenced in a study of blood T cell repertoires in COVID-19. Generated by immunoSEQ multiplex PCR, the TCRdb table keeps only in-frame clones and is missing some. Here the sample spans some 360,000 clones, around 87% being singletons. The specimen sequenced was peripheral blood. These receptors came from a woman aged 60-75 years with COVID-19, enrolled during active disease.

The chain recombines TRBV5-1 with TRBJ2-1; possibly TRBD1 for D (6 bases). V lost 0 bases to trimming and J lost 6 bases, with 13 bases between them. The CDR3 has 15 residues. The germline CDR1 and CDR2 sequences are SGHRS and YFSETQ. CDR3 in DNA: TGCGCCAGCAGCTTGGGGGCAGGGGTGGGCAATGAGCAGTTCTTC. Protein product: CASSLGAGVGNEQFF.

V and J are TRBV2 and TRBJ2-7; 7 bases line up with TRBD1. Per germline, CDR1 SNHLY and CDR2 FYNNEI. The CDR3 extends over 13 amino acids. Germline trimming cut 6 bases from V and 2 bases from J; bases unmatched to any gene: 4. The CDR3 here is CASSYRGTYEQYF. DNA for the CDR3: TGTGCCAGCAGCTACAGGGGCACCTACGAGCAGTACTTC.

This chain links TRBV28 with TRBJ1-5, with D possibly TRBD1 on 5 matching bases. Germline V gene sequence: CDR1 MDHEN, CDR2 SYDVKM. V lost 4 bases to trimming and J lost 6 bases, with 10 bases between them. The length of the CDR3 is 13 residues. CDR3 in DNA: TGTGCCAGCAGTTCTACAGGTGCTCAGCCCCAGCATTTT. It yields the protein CASSSTGAQPQHF.

The chain links TRBV19 to TRBJ1-2; D gene unclear. The CDR3 has 15 amino acids. Trimming left V 3 bases short and J 3 bases short, with 14 bases between. Germline loops: CDR1 LNHDA, CDR2 SQIVND (reference sequence). The DNA for the CDR3 is TGTGCCAGTAGTATCCAGGTCCTGGCCTACTATGGCTACACCTTC. Residues: CASSIQVLAYYGYTF.

This clone has a count of ten or more. The chain recombines TRBV4-1 with TRBJ1-2, with a tentative D call TRBD1 (5 bases). CDR1 is MGHRA and CDR2 is YSYEKL in the germline V gene. Trimming took 0 bases from V and 8 from J, leaving 13 bases between them. The CDR3 has 14 residues. The CDR3 bases are TGCGCCAGCAGCCAAGAGGAGGGTTACAGGGGCTACACCTTC. Amino acids: CASSQEEGYRGYTF.

This clone was found once. In DNA, the CDR3 is TGTGCCAGCAGTTACCTTGGACAGGGTAGAACCTACGAGCAGTACTTC. The encoded protein is CASSYLGQGRTYEQYF. This rearrangement joins TRBV6-5 to TRBJ2-7, with TRBD1 matching 8 bases. The junction had 8 bases not matched to a gene; V was cut back by 2 bases and J by 2 bases. CDR3 length: 16 residues. The germline gives CDR1 MNHEY, CDR2 SVGAGI.

The chain combines TRBV5-1 with TRBJ1-1; no firm D call. There are 15 residues in the CDR3. Germline-derived CDR1 and CDR2 are SGHRS and YFSETQ. V lost 8 bases and J 5 bases, leaving 22 bases between the germline ends. CDR3 sequence (DNA): TGCGCCAGTACTCGAGGGAACGCGGAGTTAACTGAAGCTTTCTTT. Its translation is CASTRGNAELTEAFF.

This clone has only one observation. The chain links TRBV7-3 to TRBJ1-2; a possible D gene is TRBD1 (5 bases). The CDR3 length is 13 residues. V lost 4 bases, J lost 7 bases, and 13 bases lay in between. Germline CDR1 reads SGHTA; CDR2 reads FQGTGA. As DNA, the CDR3 is TGTGCCAGCAGCTCTGGGGGGTACGGTGGCTACACCTTC. It specifies CASSSGGYGGYTF.

V and J are TRBV18 and TRBJ2-2, with D hard to call. CDR3 length: 15 residues. Trimming removed 2 bases from V and 0 bases from J, with 7 bases in between. Germline lookup yields CDR1 KGHSH and CDR2 LQKENI. The CDR3 nucleotides are TGTGCCAGCTCACCAGTCTCGGCGAACACCGGGGAGCTGTTTTTT. It is translated as CASSPVSANTGELFF.

The V call is TRBV5-1, the J call TRBJ2-7; TRBD1 aligns across 10 bases. The CDR3 has 14 residues. With V trimmed by 4 bases and J by 3 bases, 4 bases remained unmatched. Germline lookup yields CDR1 SGHRS and CDR2 YFSETQ. The CDR3 is CASSPGQGFYEQYF. In DNA form, the CDR3 reads TGCGCCAGCAGCCCGGGACAGGGGTTCTACGAGCAGTACTTC.

This rearrangement joins TRBV29-1 to TRBJ1-3, with TRBD1 matching over 8 bases. The CDR3 length is 13 residues. Germline V lookup: CDR1 SQVTM, CDR2 ANQGSEA. V lost 6 bases, J lost 4 bases, and 5 bases stayed unmatched. CDR3 loop: CSVKDRAGNTIYF. As DNA, the CDR3 is TGCAGCGTCAAGGACAGGGCCGGAAACACCATATATTTT.

CDR3 nucleotide sequence: TGCGCCAGCAGCTCGGAGGGAGAGGAAAAACTGTTTTTT. Translating gives CASSSEGEEKLFF. The V gene is TRBV5-1, the J gene TRBJ1-4; no clear D gene. This CDR3 spans 13 amino acids. Germline assignment: CDR1 SGHRS and CDR2 YFSETQ. V gave up 3 bases and J gave up 8 bases, with 11 bases separating them.

The J gene is TRBJ2-3, the V gene TRBV6-5; D is uncertain. Germline V gives CDR1 MNHEY, CDR2 SVGAGI. The CDR3 loop spans 15 amino acids. Trimming left V 0 bases short and J 2 bases short, with 9 bases between. For the CDR3, the DNA is TGTGCCAGCAGTTACTCCTCTAGGCCCACAGATACGCAGTATTTT. It translates to CASSYSSRPTDTQYF.

This clone was seen once. The V and J genes are TRBV4-1 and TRBJ2-1; a weak D match, TRBD2 (5 bases). The germline CDR1 and CDR2 sequences are MGHRA and YSYEKL. This CDR3 region has 17 residues. The V gene lost 0 bases and the J gene lost 7 bases, with 19 bases spanning the gap. DNA for the CDR3: TGCGCCAGCAGCCAAGATACCGAGGCTAGCCTAGGGAATGAGCAGTTCTTC. It translates to CASSQDTEASLGNEQFF.

The chain is built from TRBV4-2 and TRBJ1-6; D is unclear. The CDR3 loop spans 14 amino acids. Trimming took off 4 bases at V and 5 bases at J, with 9 bases between the two ends. CDR1 and CDR2 from the germline V gene are LGHNA and YNFKEQ. CDR3 protein: CASSREGDNSPLHF. The CDR3 DNA is TGTGCCAGCAGCCGAGAGGGAGATAATTCACCCCTCCACTTT.

This clone occurred a few times. The V gene is TRBV7-8, the J gene TRBJ1-6; 9 nucleotides match TRBD1. The CDR3 sequence is 15 residues long. V lost 1 base to trimming and J lost 12 bases; unmatched junction nucleotides: 7. Germline assignment: CDR1 SGHVS and CDR2 FQNEAQ. The CDR3 region is CASSLVDRGTRPLHF. The CDR3 nucleotides are TGTGCCAGCAGCTTAGTTGACAGGGGGACTCGACCCCTCCACTTT.

The rearrangement links TRBV27 to TRBJ1-5; no definite D call. The CDR3 contains 15 residues. Germline V gives CDR1 MNHEY, CDR2 SMNVEV (reference sequence). V was shortened by 8 bases and J by 0 bases, with 14 bases between the two germline ends. The CDR3 region is CASGLREVSNQPQHF. The CDR3 DNA reads TGTGCCAGCGGTCTAAGGGAGGTTAGCAATCAGCCCCAGCATTTT.